The TCR beta chain described here comes from a study of identical twins (dated by TCRdb to the mid-2010s). The study in broad terms: TCR alpha and beta repertoires from monozygotic twins, unrelated adults of various ages and cord blood were deep-sequenced to test whether fetal clonotypes persist. Replicate twin experiments were performed at different times using different library preparation protocols to rule out contamination.

Every donor in the study was a healthy Caucasian. This clonotype was counted only a few times. Its antigen is unknown. Per-nucleotide qualities are absent, and no much larger clonotype sits a single base away. Library preparation employed 5' RACE. The sequencing machine was an Illumina HiSeq 2000. A universal primer binding site was added through template switching, and the final cDNA carried a unique molecular identifier so that TCR cDNA molecules could be counted accurately. Specific primers in the conserved constant-segment region were used to synthesize first-strand cDNA for TCR alpha and beta chains. Each cDNA library was double barcoded, with a SMART-Mk sample barcode plus Illumina barcodes, to control for contamination. TruSeq adapter sequences, together with Illumina sample barcodes, were added in two successive PCR steps. TCR alpha and beta cDNA libraries were sequenced on the Illumina HiSeq platform with custom primers. Under the source paper's analysis protocol: Unique molecular identifiers were extracted from raw reads with MiGEC, and CDR3 positions were determined with MiXCR. Recombination models were inferred per individual with the repgenHMM and IGoR tools using an EM algorithm. The tcR package in R was used for shared clonotype analysis, with sharing normalized by the product of cloneset sizes. To study raw recombination without the effects of thymic and clonal selection, out-of-frame nonproductive sequences were analyzed. TCRdb reanalyzed the raw reads on its own, using fastp at Q25 for trimming and MiXCR for clone calling, and kept in-frame beta chains. Each entry merges the rows of one CDR3 protein and shows their most common DNA and genes. TCRdb's processing, not the study's, gives the V and J calls here. The sample has 1,800,000 or so distinct CDR3 sequences on record, roughly 35% of them singletons. Under 0.35% of the sample rests with the top ten.

Summary of the overall study and its limitations: Out-of-frame TCR alpha sharing in monozygotic twins was systematically underestimated by recombination models, whereas sharing between unrelated individuals was in agreement with the recombination models. A weaker excess of twin sharing was found in beta out-of-frame sequences because the signal-to-noise ratio was lowered by fewer shared sequences. Abundant cord blood beta clonotypes carried fewer insertions; young adult naive repertoires showed a weaker similar trend, while memory repertoires showed none. Conclusions relied on cross-sectional statistical analysis, since the same donors could not be followed over many years. Compared with coincidental sharing between unrelated individuals, out-of-frame TCR alpha sequences shared between twins had an excess of sequences with low generation probability. Zero-insertion analyses could be partly confounded by invariant T cells such as MAIT and iNKT, although diverse VJ usage argued against such confounding for most clonotypes.

The TCR was taken from a newborn girl in good health. Sequencing was performed on cord blood.

CDR3 reads: CATQRPPPSGGEQYF. The DNA reads TGTGCCACACAACGCCCCCCACCTTCGGGGGGGGAGCAGTACTTC. The chain joins TRBV11-2 to TRBJ2-7, and TRBD2 aligns with 8 junction nucleotides. Trimming removed 10 bases from V and 7 bases from J; the gene matches leave 18 bases unexplained. The germline V gene provides CDR1 SGHAT and CDR2 FQNNGV. Measured from the cysteine to the phenylalanine, the CDR3 is 15 residues long. Only the CDR3 part of the read is kept: 45 bases, read in frame from the first base.